The 15 T cell receptor beta chains below come from one sample, sequenced in a study of stem cell transplantation in POMP-related autoinflammatory disease. Clones were read by immunoSEQ multiplex PCR, and TCRdb kept only the in-frame ones, dropping some. The sample gives about 3,000 clones, 75% to 95% of which show up once; roughly 1.9% is in the top ten. The sample in question was CD4+ follicular helper T cells (Tfh) from PBMCs, obtained after stem cell transplantation. The receptor set was obtained from a human patient with POMP-related autoinflammation and immune dysregulation (PRAID). Some T cells may be graft donor cells.

The chain is built from TRBV2 and TRBJ2-7, with a tentative D call TRBD2 (5 bases). The ends were cut back, 6 bases at V and 2 bases at J, with 11 bases in the middle. CDR1 SNHLY and CDR2 FYNNEI come from the germline V gene. The length of the CDR3 is 13 residues. DNA of the CDR3: TGTGCCAGCAGGAGGGTAGTGGCCTACGAGCAGTACTTC. It yields the protein CASRRVVAYEQYF. Filled out from reference TRBV2 and TRBJ2-7, the complete variable domain reads EPEVTQTPSHQVTQMGQEVILRCVPISNHLYFYWYRQILGQKVEFLVSFYNNEISEKSEIFDDQFSVERPDGSNFTLKIRSTKLEDSAMYFCASRRVVAYEQYFGPGTRLTVT.

The V and J genes are TRBV25-1 and TRBJ1-2; TRBD1 is a possible D gene (5 bases). Trimming took off 3 bases at V and 5 bases at J, with 13 bases between the two ends. The germline V gene encodes CDR1 MGHDK and CDR2 SYGVNS. The CDR3 spans 14 residues. The CDR3 DNA reads as TGTGCCAGCAGTGAGGCAGGGTTGGGTTATGGCTACACCTTC. Protein sequence: CASSEAGLGYGYTF.

The V call is TRBV7-3, the J call TRBJ2-1; 7 bases agree with TRBD1. CDR1 is SGHTA, CDR2 FQGTGA, per germline. The CDR3 length is 16 residues. V was pared by 5 bases and J by 11 bases, with 18 bases of the junction left unmatched. The CDR3 region is CASSPRPGTVMGQQFF. The CDR3 bases are TGTGCCAGCAGCCCACGCCCCGGGACAGTGATGGGACAGCAGTTCTTC.

The chain employs TRBV6-5 and TRBJ1-2; 7 bases align to TRBD1. Per germline, CDR1 MNHEY and CDR2 SVGAGI. CDR3 length equals 15 residues. The J segment lost 0 bases and the V segment lost 4 bases, leaving 5 bases of the junction unmatched. CDR3 coding DNA: TGTGCCAGCAGTTTAGACAGGGCCACTAACTATGGCTACACCTTC. Translation: CASSLDRATNYGYTF.

The rearrangement links TRBV7-9 to TRBJ2-5; 8 bases align to TRBD1. The CDR3 has 14 amino acids. Trimming took 5 bases from V and 9 from J; bases not matched to a gene: 11. Germline-derived CDR1 and CDR2 are SEHNR and FQNEAQ (reference sequence). CDR3 protein: CASSKGQVVLAQYF. The CDR3 bases are TGTGCCAGCAGCAAGGGACAGGTCGTTTTGGCCCAGTACTTC.

The chain employs TRBV7-2 and TRBJ2-3; a weak D match, TRBD2 (5 bases). V was cut by 5 bases and J by 3 bases, with 15 bases left in between. The CDR3 is made up of 15 amino acids. Germline assignment: CDR1 SGHTA and CDR2 FQGNSA. CDR3 sequence (DNA): TGTGCCAGCAGCCCTAGCTTTCTCGAAACAGATACGCAGTATTTT. Residues: CASSPSFLETDTQYF. Based on the CDR3 plus reference TRBV7-2 and TRBJ2-3, the full variable domain is GAGVSQSPSNKVTEKGKDVELRCDPISGHTALYWYRQSLGQGLEFLIYFQGNSAPDKSGLPSDRFSAERTGGSVSTLTIQRTQQEDSAVYLCASSPSFLETDTQYFGPGTRLTVL.

The V and J genes are TRBV27 and TRBJ1-1; D unresolved. V lost 9 bases and J lost 0, with 8 bases in between. This CDR3 region has 12 residues. The germline CDR1 and CDR2 sequences are MNHEY and SMNVEV (reference sequence). CDR3: CASGFMNTEAFF. CDR3 nucleotide sequence: TGTGCCAGTGGTTTTATGAACACTGAAGCTTTCTTT.

This clone was seen only once. V gene TRBV5-1 combines with J gene TRBJ1-3; weak D call: TRBD1 (6 bases). Between the trimmed V and J ends, which lost 4 bases and 2 bases, there was a span of 19 bases. The CDR3 runs to 17 residues. Germline CDR1 and CDR2: SGHRS and YFSETQ. CDR3 in DNA: TGCGCCAGCAGCACCGGGACACAGACCTCTACTGGAAACACCATATATTTT. Protein sequence: CASSTGTQTSTGNTIYF.

The V and J genes are TRBV28 and TRBJ1-4, with 7 bases identical to TRBD1. With 3 bases clipped from V and 7 bases from J, the junction kept 8 bases outside the gene matches. Germline lookup yields CDR1 MDHEN and CDR2 SYDVKM. The CDR3 totals 15 residues. This CDR3 is CASSFGQGGSEKLFF. The CDR3 nucleotides are TGTGCCAGCAGTTTTGGGCAGGGGGGTAGTGAAAAACTGTTTTTT. Full variable domain (outside the CDR3, taken from reference TRBV28 and TRBJ1-4): DVKVTQSSRYLVKRTGEKVFLECVQDMDHENMFWYRQDPGLGLRLIYFSYDVKMKEKGDIPEGYSVSREKKERFSLILESASTNQTSMYLCASSFGQGGSEKLFFGSGTQLSVL.

This chain connects TRBV21-1 to TRBJ1-1. TRBV21-1 is annotated as a pseudogene. CDR3 length equals 16 residues. The CDR3 nucleotides are TGTGCCAGCAGCAAAACGGACCGCCTCATGAACACTGAAGCTTTCTTT. This codes for CASSKTDRLMNTEAFF.

The CDR3 DNA reads as TGCGCCAGCAGCTTGGCGACTAGCGGGAGTGCTGAGCAGTTCTTC. Encoded protein: CASSLATSGSAEQFF. The rearrangement joins TRBV5-1 to TRBJ2-1; TRBD2 aligns across 12 bases. The ends lost 0 bases at V and 9 bases at J; junction bases unmatched: 4. The CDR3 spans 15 residues. Germline V lookup: CDR1 SGHRS, CDR2 YFSETQ.

The rearrangement joins TRBV10-3 to TRBJ1-6; weak D call: TRBD1 (6 bases). Germline CDR1 and CDR2: ENHRY and SYGVKD. The ends were cut back, 0 bases at V and 5 bases at J, with 8 bases in the middle. The CDR3 sequence is 15 residues long. DNA of the CDR3: TGTGCCATCAGTGAGTCGGGACAAGATAATTCACCCCTCCACTTT. Protein product: CAISESGQDNSPLHF.

V and J are TRBV3-1 (or the pseudogene TRBV3-2) and TRBJ1-1; 8 bases are shared with TRBD1. The CDR3 loop spans 15 amino acids. After removal of 0 bases from V and 5 bases from J, the junction contained 5 bases not matched to a gene. The germline CDR1 and CDR2 sequences are LGHDT and YNNKEL (reference sequence). CDR3: CASSQDGDRSTEAFF. The CDR3, as DNA: TGTGCCAGCAGCCAAGACGGGGACAGGTCGACTGAAGCTTTCTTT.

The chain recombines TRBV28 with TRBJ2-6; D perhaps matches TRBD1 (5 bases). The V gene's germline CDR1 is MDHEN and CDR2 SYDVKM. This CDR3 is 15 amino acids long. Trimming shortened V by 5 bases and J by 0 bases, and 8 bases separated the two germline ends. The CDR3 spells CASSKGDSGANVLTF. Here the CDR3 DNA reads TGTGCCAGCAGTAAAGGGGACTCTGGGGCCAACGTCCTGACTTTC. The full variable domain, rest sourced from reference TRBV28 and TRBJ2-6, is DVKVTQSSRYLVKRTGEKVFLECVQDMDHENMFWYRQDPGLGLRLIYFSYDVKMKEKGDIPEGYSVSREKKERFSLILESASTNQTSMYLCASSKGDSGANVLTFGAGSRLTVL.

The V gene is TRBV7-6, the J gene TRBJ2-5, with D tentatively TRBD1 (6 bases). Germline V gene sequence: CDR1 SGHVS, CDR2 FNYEAQ. V lost 5 bases and J lost 7, with 20 bases in between. CDR3 length equals 15 residues. In DNA form, the CDR3 reads TGTGCCAGCAGCCGGACAGAGGGTCGCCCAGGGACCCAGTACTTC. This sequence encodes CASSRTEGRPGTQYF.